A single sample is the source of the 26 T cell receptor beta chains below, sequenced in a study of T cell responses to AZD1222 COVID-19 vaccine. Clones were sequenced by immunoSEQ multiplex PCR, and TCRdb holds only the in-frame ones, with some missing. The sample carries about 150,000 clones, 92% recorded once. The source material was peripheral blood, sampled on day 0 of AZD1222 vaccination. The receptors originated from an adult in good health.

Note on this clone: The sample contains more than one DNA sequence encoding this CDR3. The genes are TRBV7-9 and TRBJ1-1, with D possibly being TRBD1 (6 bases). The CDR3 is 13 amino acids. Trimming cost V 3 bases and J 3 bases, with 8 bases left between them. Germline V gives CDR1 SEHNR, CDR2 FQNEAQ (reference sequence). CDR3 DNA: TGTGCCAGCAGCTTTGAGGGGGACACTGAAGCTTTCTTT. Its protein is CASSFEGDTEAFF.

The chain carries TRBV18 and TRBJ1-6, with D unresolved. Trimming took off 3 bases at V and 5 bases at J, with 14 bases between the two ends. This CDR3 is 16 amino acids long. Germline CDR1 KGHSH, CDR2 LQKENI. CDR3 bases: TGTGCCAGCTCACCTTCATCGGCGCTAAATAATTCACCCCTCCACTTT. Protein sequence: CASSPSSALNNSPLHF.

The chain couples TRBV5-1 to TRBJ2-3, with a tentative D call TRBD2 (6 bases). Trimming took 3 bases from V and 2 from J, leaving 16 bases between them. Germline V CDR1 and CDR2: SGHRS, YFSETQ. The CDR3 length is 16 residues. The CDR3 is CASSSWRGPNTDTQYF. In DNA form, the CDR3 reads TGCGCCAGCAGCTCCTGGCGGGGACCCAACACAGATACGCAGTATTTT.

J is TRBJ1-3 and V is TRBV4-2, with TRBD1 as a possible D gene (5 bases). The germline V and J ends were trimmed by 5 bases and 0 bases, with 11 bases remaining between them. CDR3 length: 15 residues. The germline V gene has CDR1 LGHNA and CDR2 YNFKEQ. Here the CDR3 DNA reads TGTGCCAGCAGCACCGACAGCAGCTCTGGAAACACCATATATTTT. This encodes CASSTDSSSGNTIYF.

This chain uses TRBV7-2 with TRBJ1-6; D may be TRBD1 (5 bases). From germline, CDR1 is SGHTA and CDR2 FQGNSA. The ends were cut back, 4 bases at V and 3 bases at J, with 7 bases in the middle. The CDR3 runs to 14 residues. Written as DNA, the CDR3 is TGTGCCAGCAGCTGGGGCATCTATAATTCACCCCTCCACTTT. It is translated as CASSWGIYNSPLHF.

The sample holds one count of this clone. The rearrangement links TRBV19 to TRBJ2-2, with a tentative D call TRBD1 (6 bases). Germline assignment: CDR1 LNHDA and CDR2 SQIVND (reference sequence). V lost 10 bases and J 6 bases, leaving 15 bases between the germline ends. This CDR3 comprises 13 residues. CDR3 region: CATHRGGAGELFF. The DNA of the CDR3 is TGTGCCACCCACCGAGGGGGAGCCGGGGAGCTGTTTTTT. The full variable domain, completed using reference TRBV19 and TRBJ2-2, is DGGITQSPKYLFRKEGQNVTLSCEQNLNHDAMYWYRQDPGQGLRLIYYSQIVNDFQKGDIAEGYSVSREKKESFPLTVTSAQKNPTAFYLCATHRGGAGELFFGEGSRLTVL.

This chain joins TRBV7-2 and TRBJ2-1; D is possibly TRBD1 (5 bases). Germline CDR1 SGHTA, CDR2 FQGNSA. The ends were cut back, 2 bases at V and 10 bases at J, with 12 bases in the middle. This CDR3 spans 13 amino acids. The DNA of the CDR3 is TGTGCCAGCAGCTTAAGAACACAGGCCGAGCAGTTCTTC. Translating it yields CASSLRTQAEQFF.

This sequence joins TRBV24-1 and TRBJ2-3; TRBD1 is a possible D gene (5 bases). V gave up 4 bases and J gave up 2 bases, with 18 bases separating them. Germline CDR1 KGHDR, CDR2 SFDVKD. There are 17 residues in the CDR3. The CDR3, as DNA: TGTGCCACCAGTGACCCGTCAGGGCCCATAGTCACAGATACGCAGTATTTT. Protein product: CATSDPSGPIVTDTQYF.

The chain joins TRBV5-5 to TRBJ2-6; no reliable D call. There are 16 residues in the CDR3. Trimming shortened V by 5 bases and J by 2 bases, and 14 bases separated the two germline ends. Germline CDR1 is SGHKS and CDR2 is YYEKEE (reference sequence). CDR3 sequence reads: CASRSTVLAGANVLTF. The CDR3 coding sequence is TGTGCCAGCAGATCAACAGTTCTAGCTGGGGCCAACGTCCTGACTTTC.

This clone was observed once. The chain combines TRBV7-2 with TRBJ1-6, with TRBD1 matching 9 bases. Germline trimming cut 4 bases from V and 9 bases from J; bases unmatched to any gene: 7. In germline, CDR1 is SGHTA, CDR2 FQGNSA. The CDR3 sequence is 15 residues long. DNA for the CDR3: TGTGCCAGCAGCTCCCGGGACAGGGATCGTTCACCCCTCCACTTT. Protein: CASSSRDRDRSPLHF.

The V gene is TRBV30, the J gene TRBJ1-6; D possibly corresponds to TRBD1 (6 bases). The germline CDR1 and CDR2 sequences are GTSNPN and SVGIG (reference sequence). The CDR3 spans 13 residues. The CDR3 protein is CAATTGYNSPLHF. The CDR3 DNA sequence: TGTGCTGCGACGACAGGCTATAATTCACCCCTCCACTTT.

V usage is TRBV6-6 and J usage is TRBJ2-5, with D hard to call. V lost 6 bases to trimming and J lost 4 bases, with 21 bases between them. CDR3 length: 16 amino acids. Germline V gene lookup returns CDR1 MNHNY and CDR2 SVGAGI (reference sequence). In DNA form, the CDR3 reads TGTGCCAGCAGCAACCCCAGCTTGTTAGGATCAGAGACCCAGTACTTC. It specifies CASSNPSLLGSETQYF.

This clone was counted a few times. The V gene is TRBV5-1, the J gene TRBJ2-5; D is uncertain. CDR1 and CDR2 from the germline V gene are SGHRS and YFSETQ. This CDR3 region has 16 residues. V was cut by 7 bases and J by 1 base, with 20 bases left in between. CDR3 sequence (DNA): TGCGCCAGCGGACCACGAAGTGGACCGACCCAAGAGACCCAGTACTTC. It codes for CASGPRSGPTQETQYF.

This clone was picked up one time. CDR3 region: CATSDPLRDRDINEQFF. CDR3 nucleotides: TGTGCCACCAGTGATCCCCTCCGGGACAGGGACATCAATGAGCAGTTCTTC. The rearrangement joins TRBV24-1 to TRBJ2-1; TRBD1 aligns across 9 bases. V was pared by 3 bases and J by 6 bases, with 11 bases of the junction left unmatched. This CDR3 has 17 residues. Looked up from germline, CDR1 is KGHDR and CDR2 is SFDVKD.

Here the CDR3 DNA reads TGTGCCAGCAGCTTAGAAGGGGTGCGGCTAGCGGGAGATTACAATGAGCAGTTCTTC. Its protein is CASSLEGVRLAGDYNEQFF. V usage is TRBV7-8 and J usage is TRBJ2-1, with 10 positions matching TRBD2. Germline V CDR1 and CDR2: SGHVS, FQNEAQ. The CDR3 contains 19 residues. V gave up 1 base and J gave up 4 bases; unmatched junction bases: 13.

This chain joins TRBV6-5 and TRBJ2-7; 7 nucleotides match TRBD2. CDR3 size: 14 residues. Germline assignment: CDR1 MNHEY and CDR2 SVGAGI. Trimming removed 4 bases from V and 2 bases from J; junction bases left unmatched: 5. The CDR3 DNA sequence: TGTGCCAGCAGTTCCTGGGGGGGAACCTACGAGCAGTACTTC. This codes for CASSSWGGTYEQYF.

The V call is TRBV5-4, the J call TRBJ1-1; TRBD1 agrees at 9 bases. Germline V gene data show CDR1 as SGHNT and CDR2 as YYREEE (reference sequence). This CDR3 is built from 14 residues. V lost 4 bases and J lost 4; bases outside the gene matches: 5. The CDR3 loop is CASSGDRVFTEAFF. The CDR3 nucleotides read TGTGCCAGCAGCGGGGACAGGGTCTTCACTGAAGCTTTCTTT.

The J gene is TRBJ1-1, the V gene TRBV6-2 or TRBV6-3; D unresolved. Looked up from germline, CDR1 is MNHEY and CDR2 is SVGEGT. The CDR3 consists of 18 residues. The V and J ends lost 4 bases and 2 bases respectively, with 23 bases between them. In DNA, the CDR3 is TGTGCCAGCAGTTCTCTTCGGCGGCAGTCGGGAACCAACACTGAAGCTTTCTTT. Amino acids: CASSSLRRQSGTNTEAFF.

The rearrangement joins TRBV10-3 to TRBJ2-1; tentative D call: TRBD1 (5 bases). V was clipped by 2 bases and J by 4 bases, with 12 bases between them. This CDR3 region has 15 residues. From germline, CDR1 is ENHRY and CDR2 SYGVKD. CDR3 in DNA: TGTGCCATCAGTGAGGGGGCAGGGTTTTACAATGAGCAGTTCTTC. Translating it yields CAISEGAGFYNEQFF.

The chain carries TRBV30 and TRBJ2-5, with 8 bases identical to TRBD2. Germline CDR1 and CDR2: GTSNPN and SVGIG (reference sequence). V was pared by 4 bases and J by 3 bases, with 10 bases of the junction left unmatched. CDR3 length equals 15 residues. CDR3 protein: CAWTPPGGAEETQYF. CDR3 coding DNA: TGTGCCTGGACCCCCCCGGGGGGGGCCGAAGAGACCCAGTACTTC.

The chain combines TRBV7-3 with TRBJ2-1; TRBD2 might be the D (5 bases). Germline V CDR1 and CDR2: SGHTA, FQGTGA. Trimming removed 5 bases at V and 11 bases at J, with 13 bases between. This CDR3 is 12 amino acids long. For the CDR3, the DNA is TGTGCCAGCAGCGTAAACGGGGTACAGCAGTTCTTC. Translating gives CASSVNGVQQFF.

J is TRBJ1-6 and V is TRBV30; the D gene is possibly TRBD1 (6 bases). V shed 0 bases and J shed 3 bases, with 12 bases lying between them. CDR3 length: 16 residues. Germline V lookup: CDR1 GTSNPN, CDR2 SVGIG (reference sequence). The DNA of the CDR3 is TGTGCCTGGAGTGTAGCCAGGGGTCTCTATAATTCACCCCTCCACTTT. Protein: CAWSVARGLYNSPLHF.

The rearrangement joins TRBV3-1 (or the pseudogene TRBV3-2) to TRBJ2-2; 10 bases are shared with TRBD2. CDR1 and CDR2 (germline): LGHDT, YNNKEL (reference sequence). The CDR3 has 16 amino acids. The V segment lost 1 base and the J segment 6 bases; nucleotides outside the gene matches: 5. DNA for the CDR3: TGTGCCAGCAGCCAAGTGAGCGGGGGGGCCCCCGGGGAGCTGTTTTTT. This sequence encodes CASSQVSGGAPGELFF.

The chain is built from TRBV4-2 and TRBJ1-1, with TRBD1 as a possible D gene (5 bases). Trimming cost V 0 bases and J 7 bases, with 18 bases left between them. Germline CDR1 and CDR2: LGHNA and YNFKEQ. The length of the CDR3 is 16 residues. DNA for the CDR3: TGTGCCAGCAGCCAAGACCTCGGGGCCGGGAGCCGTGAAGCTTTCTTT. Its protein is CASSQDLGAGSREAFF.

This clone has only a few counts. The chain recombines TRBV7-9 with TRBJ1-1, with TRBD1 matching over 9 bases. V shed 4 bases, J shed 0 bases, and the junction held 12 bases outside the gene matches. CDR3 length: 18 amino acids. CDR1 is SEHNR, CDR2 FQNEAQ, per germline (reference sequence). The CDR3 here is CASSSRDRAIPMNTEAFF. The CDR3, as DNA: TGTGCCAGCAGCTCCCGGGACAGGGCTATTCCAATGAACACTGAAGCTTTCTTT. Complete variable domain (other parts from reference TRBV7-9 and TRBJ1-1): DTGVSQNPRHKITKRGQNVTFRCDPISEHNRLYWYRQTLGQGPEFLTYFQNEAQLEKSRLLSDRFSAERPKGSFSTLEIQRTEQGDSAMYLCASSSRDRAIPMNTEAFFGQGTRLTVV.

V and J are TRBV7-9 and TRBJ1-4, with D perhaps matching TRBD1 (6 bases). This CDR3 has 15 amino acids. Per germline, CDR1 SEHNR and CDR2 FQNEAQ (reference sequence). V was pared by 2 bases and J by 8 bases, with 15 bases between. CDR3: CASSLYGRGAEKLFF. CDR3 coding DNA: TGTGCCAGCAGCTTATACGGCAGGGGAGCCGAAAAACTGTTTTTT. The variable domain in full, completed from reference TRBV7-9 and TRBJ1-4, reads DTGVSQNPRHKITKRGQNVTFRCDPISEHNRLYWYRQTLGQGPEFLTYFQNEAQLEKSRLLSDRFSAERPKGSFSTLEIQRTEQGDSAMYLCASSLYGRGAEKLFFGSGTQLSVL.